This entry features one T cell receptor beta chain sequence. Its specificity is unknown. This specimen belongs to a study of shared clonotypes between healthy human individuals. Looking at the study overall: CD4 naive cells filled three plates per donor, CD4 memory three, CD8 naive two and CD8 memory one. Study-level results: The four-donor shared clonotypes exceeded non-shared clonotypes in generation probability, with non-shared ones scoring lower.

Approximately 30,000 T cell genomes (around 200 ng DNA) went into each sorted-subset replicate. The protocol was immunoSEQ multiplex PCR, while the TCRdb copy is restricted to in-frame clones and leaves out a portion. The sample holds roughly 1.4 million clones, roughly 98.5% seen once. V lost 4 bases and J 4 bases, leaving 11 bases between the germline ends. Germline V lookup: CDR1 MNHEY, CDR2 SVGAGI. The CDR3 totals 13 residues. This clonotype was obtained from a young man in good health. Sequencing was performed on naive CD4+ T cells sorted from blood. Subset specified: CD45RA+ positively selected. This chain joins TRBV6-5 and TRBJ2-7; tentatively, D is TRBD1 or TRBD2 (5 bases each). The CDR3 DNA is TGTGCCAGCAGTTTGCCAGGGACGTACGAGCAGTACTTC. Translation: CASSLPGTYEQYF.